Listed here are 9 T cell receptor beta chains from one sample, sequenced in a study of cytomegalovirus exposure and HLA in healthy donors. The PCR ran on 60 Vbeta and 13 Jbeta primers. Assay: immunoSEQ multiplex PCR; the TCRdb copy retains only in-frame clones and omits some. This sample has 20,000 to 30,000 clones, with nearly 80% found just once. Material: PBMCs. The receptors derive from a male donor in good health and CMV-seronegative.

The chain carries TRBV2 and TRBJ2-2, with D perhaps TRBD1 (6 bases). Per the germline V gene, CDR1 is SNHLY and CDR2 is FYNNEI. The CDR3 length is 14 residues. V was shortened by 3 bases and J by 4 bases, with 9 bases between the two germline ends. As DNA, the CDR3 is TGTGCCAGCAGTGATGGCAGGGGCACCGGGGAGCTGTTTTTT. Its translation is CASSDGRGTGELFF.

Regarding this clone: Its ends do not fully match the called genes, so a read error is possible. This chain uses TRBV7-9 with TRBJ2-1; 9 bases are a match to TRBD2. The CDR3 length is 17 residues. Germline V gene data show CDR1 as SEHNR and CDR2 as FQNEAQ (reference sequence). CDR3 bases: TGTTCCAGCAGCTCCCTGAAGGCGGGAGGGGCCCACAATGAGCAGTTCTTC. This sequence encodes CSSSSLKAGGAHNEQFF.

This clone was observed a single time. The chain has TRBV27 and TRBJ1-1; the match to TRBD1 covers 10 bases. This CDR3 has 14 residues. Unmatched junction bases numbered 4, after V lost 5 bases and J lost 4 bases. CDR1 is MNHEY, CDR2 SMNVEV, per germline (reference sequence). The CDR3 reads CASSPGTGVTEAFF. In DNA, the CDR3 is TGTGCCAGCAGTCCAGGGACAGGGGTCACTGAAGCTTTCTTT.

This sequence joins TRBV10-3 and TRBJ1-6, with 9 bases fitting TRBD1. The CDR3 is made up of 14 amino acids. Germline CDR1 is ENHRY and CDR2 is SYGVKD. With V trimmed by 4 bases and J by 9 bases, 4 bases remained unmatched. DNA of the CDR3: TGTGCCATCAGTGCGGGACAGGGAGGTTCACCCCTCCACTTT. Protein: CAISAGQGGSPLHF.

J is TRBJ2-1 and V is TRBV5-8, with a tentative D call TRBD2 (5 bases). This CDR3 contains 17 residues. Germline CDR1 and CDR2: SGHTS and YDEGEE. Between the trimmed V and J ends, which lost 0 bases and 0 bases, there was a span of 13 bases. As DNA, the CDR3 is TGTGCCAGCAGCTTGGAGGTTTTGGGGAGCTCCTACAATGAGCAGTTCTTC. This translates into CASSLEVLGSSYNEQFF.

The rearrangement joins TRBV28 to TRBJ1-5; the D gene is possibly TRBD1 (6 bases). CDR3 length: 18 residues. Germline-derived CDR1 and CDR2 are MDHEN and SYDVKM. V shed 1 base and J shed 0 bases, with 16 bases lying between them. The CDR3 sequence is CASSLFRGGEYSNQPQHF. The CDR3 DNA sequence: TGTGCCAGCAGTTTATTTCGAGGGGGGGAGTATAGCAATCAGCCCCAGCATTTT.

V usage is TRBV19 and J usage is TRBJ1-2; D might be TRBD1 (6 bases). V was pared by 1 base and J by 6 bases, with 12 bases between. This CDR3 is 14 amino acids long. Looked up from germline, CDR1 is LNHDA and CDR2 is SQIVND (reference sequence). The CDR3 sequence: CASSIGTEFHGYTF. CDR3 nucleotides: TGTGCCAGTAGTATAGGGACAGAGTTCCATGGCTACACCTTC.

This sequence joins TRBV4-3 and TRBJ2-1; no definite D call. Trimming took 0 bases from V and 1 from J, leaving 7 bases between them. CDR3 length: 15 amino acids. Germline loops: CDR1 LGHNA, CDR2 YSLEER. The CDR3 nucleotides read TGCGCCAGCAGCCAAGATCCGACATCCTACAATGAGCAGTTCTTC. Its translation is CASSQDPTSYNEQFF.

The chain has TRBV7-3 and TRBJ2-6; 7 positions match TRBD1. The CDR3 consists of 20 residues. Germline trimming cut 3 bases from V and 0 bases from J; bases unmatched to any gene: 14. The V gene's germline CDR1 is SGHTA and CDR2 FQGTGA. The CDR3 sequence is CASSFLGQEPYRSGANVLTF. Written as DNA, the CDR3 is TGTGCCAGCAGCTTCCTAGGACAGGAGCCATATCGCTCTGGGGCCAACGTCCTGACTTTC.